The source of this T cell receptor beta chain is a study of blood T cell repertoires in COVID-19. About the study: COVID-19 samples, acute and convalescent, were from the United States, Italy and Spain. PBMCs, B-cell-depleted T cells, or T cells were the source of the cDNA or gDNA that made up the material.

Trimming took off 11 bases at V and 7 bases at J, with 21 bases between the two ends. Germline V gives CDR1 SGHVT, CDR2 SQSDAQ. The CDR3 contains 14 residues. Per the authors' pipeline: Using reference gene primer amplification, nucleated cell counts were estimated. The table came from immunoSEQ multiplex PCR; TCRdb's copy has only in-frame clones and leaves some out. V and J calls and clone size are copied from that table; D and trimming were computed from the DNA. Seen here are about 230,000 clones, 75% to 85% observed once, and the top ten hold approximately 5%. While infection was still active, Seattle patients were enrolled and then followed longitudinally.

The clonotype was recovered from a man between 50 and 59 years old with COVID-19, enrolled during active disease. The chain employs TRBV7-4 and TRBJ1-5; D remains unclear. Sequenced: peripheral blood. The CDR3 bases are TGTGCCGGCAACGGGAGCCCCGGGAAACAGCCCCAGCATTTT. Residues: CAGNGSPGKQPQHF.